This T cell receptor (beta chain) was recovered during a study of T cells after yellow fever vaccination. Study background: Libraries from low-cell-number fractions were prepared with the SMART-Seq v4 Ultra Low Input RNA kit.

Template switching by 5'RACE produced TCR cDNA, adding a universal primer site and UMIs. TCRdb redid the calling of the 5' RACE reads with MiXCR, one entry per CDR3 protein. In the table there are about 53,000 distinct CDR3 sequences, about 6.6% of which are singletons. This clonotype occurred a few times. The V gene end was trimmed by 3 bases and the J gene end by 4 bases; junction bases not matched to a gene: 4. Germline assignment: CDR1 LGHNA and CDR2 YSLEER. CDR3 length: 15 amino acids. The sequence derives from a man aged 18 to 30 who received the YFV17D yellow fever vaccine. The specimen was CD8+ T cells sorted from PBMCs, collected on the day of the first yellow fever vaccination. The V call is TRBV4-3, the J call TRBJ2-2, with 8 bases aligning to TRBD2. CDR3 sequence (DNA): TGCGCCAGCAGCCATAATAGCGGGGCCACCGGGGAGCTGTTTTTT. Translating gives CASSHNSGATGELFF.